The source of this T cell receptor beta chain is a study of cytomegalovirus exposure and HLA in healthy donors. From germline, CDR1 is SGHRS and CDR2 YFSETQ. J lost 1 base, V lost 4 bases, and 2 bases had no gene match. The CDR3 is 14 amino acids. Primers for the PCR totalled 60 Vbeta and 13 Jbeta. Clones were read by immunoSEQ multiplex PCR, and TCRdb kept only the in-frame ones, dropping some. The sample comprises under 200,000 clones, 82% of which are singletons, and less than 1.6% rests with the top ten. The TCR sequence derives from a girl aged 10 to 17 in good health and CMV-seropositive. Sequencing input: PBMCs. This sequence joins TRBV5-1 and TRBJ2-3; TRBD1 matches at 8 bases. CDR3 residues: CASSAGQGTDTQYF. DNA of the CDR3: TGCGCCAGCAGCGCGGGACAGGGCACAGATACGCAGTATTTT.